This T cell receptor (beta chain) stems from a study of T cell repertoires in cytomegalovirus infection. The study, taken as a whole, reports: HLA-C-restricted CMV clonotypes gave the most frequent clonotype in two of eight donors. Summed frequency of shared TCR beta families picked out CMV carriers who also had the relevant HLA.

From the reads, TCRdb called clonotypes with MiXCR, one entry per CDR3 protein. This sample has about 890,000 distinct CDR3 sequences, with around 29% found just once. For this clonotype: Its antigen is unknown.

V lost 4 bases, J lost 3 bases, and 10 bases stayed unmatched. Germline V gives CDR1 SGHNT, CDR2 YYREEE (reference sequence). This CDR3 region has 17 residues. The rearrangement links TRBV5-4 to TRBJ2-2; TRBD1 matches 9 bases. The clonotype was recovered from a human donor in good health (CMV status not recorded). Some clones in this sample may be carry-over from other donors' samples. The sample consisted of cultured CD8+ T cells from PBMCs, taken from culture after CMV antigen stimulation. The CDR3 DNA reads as TGTGCCAGCAGCACCTCCGGGACAGGGTTTGACACCGGGGAGCTGTTTTTT. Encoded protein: CASSTSGTGFDTGELFF. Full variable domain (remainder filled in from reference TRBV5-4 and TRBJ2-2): ETGVTQSPTHLIKTRGQQVTLRCSSQSGHNTVSWYQQALGQGPQFIFQYYREEENGRGNFPPRFSGLQFPNYSSELNVNALELDDSALYLCASSTSGTGFDTGELFFGEGSRLTVL.